Shown below are 16 T cell receptor beta chains from a single sample sequenced in a study of response to subunit inactivated influenza vaccine (dated by TCRdb to the late 2010s). Libraries were made using RT-PCR. Sequencing was carried out with an Illumina HiSeq 2500. Clones were called with MiXCR by TCRdb after fastp trimmed the public reads at Q25, and only in-frame beta chains were retained. For every CDR3 protein sequence, its rows merge into one entry that carries the most common genes and DNA. The sample table holds approximately 500,000 distinct CDR3 sequences, of which approximately 12% were seen once. 10% to 15% of the sample is taken by the ten largest. According to the study, the label for this sample's time point signals: approximately 40 days after influenza vaccine administration. The material sequenced was PBMCs from blood, taken about 40 days after vaccination. These receptors were collected from a man between 50 and 59 years old who received an inactivated influenza vaccine. Donor details come from another sample of the same person, matched by shared clones.

This clonotype was detected a few times. This chain connects TRBV18 to TRBJ2-7; 7 nucleotides match TRBD2. From germline, CDR1 is KGHSH and CDR2 LQKENI. The trim removed 3 bases at V and 3 bases at J, leaving 5 bases unmatched. There are 14 residues in the CDR3. The CDR3 here is CASSPAGGNYEQYF. The CDR3, as DNA: TGTGCCAGCTCACCCGCCGGGGGGAACTACGAGCAGTACTTC.

In its sample, this clonotype was seen a few times. The chain has TRBV15 and TRBJ2-5; a possible D gene is TRBD2 (5 bases). Per the germline V gene, CDR1 is LNHNV and CDR2 is YYDKDF (reference sequence). The CDR3 loop spans 15 amino acids. The V end lost 0 bases, the J end lost 5 bases, and 13 bases lay between the germline ends. DNA of the CDR3: TGTGCCACCAGCAGAGATAGGGCCACGGGGGAGACCCAGTACTTC. Its translation: CATSRDRATGETQYF.

The V gene is TRBV6-7, the J gene TRBJ2-2; D ambiguous. TRBV6-7 qualifies as an ORF whose function is uncertain. Trimming left V 2 bases short and J 2 bases short, with 27 bases between. The length of the CDR3 is 21 residues. The CDR3 coding sequence is TGTGCCAGCAGTTACCCTGATCTGAAACACACACAAGCCTCCAACACCGGGGAGCTGTTTTTT. It is translated as CASSYPDLKHTQASNTGELFF.

This clonotype showed up just a few times. The chain joins TRBV12-3 or TRBV12-4 to TRBJ1-4; D is unclear. The V end lost 2 bases, the J end lost 7 bases, and 11 bases lay between the germline ends. The CDR3 length is 14 residues. CDR3 amino acids: CASSLSPPGEKLFF. CDR3 bases: TGTGCCAGCAGTTTATCCCCCCCGGGTGAAAAACTGTTTTTT.

This clonotype came up many times. This chain connects TRBV5-1 to TRBJ2-5; 8 bases fit TRBD1. The CDR3 is 15 amino acids. Trimming cost V 3 bases and J 1 base; bases outside gene matches: 5. Germline lookup yields CDR1 SGHRS and CDR2 YFSETQ. Here the CDR3 DNA reads TGCGCCAGCAGCTGGCTAGGACAGGGCCAAGAGACCCAGTACTTC. Amino acids: CASSWLGQGQETQYF. Looking up the rest from reference TRBV5-1 and TRBJ2-5 gives the full variable domain: KAGVTQTPRYLIKTRGQQVTLSCSPISGHRSVSWYQQTPGQGLQFLFEYFSETQRNKGNFPGRFSGRQFSNSRSEMNVSTLELGDSALYLCASSWLGQGQETQYFGPGTRLLVL.

In this sample, this clonotype turned up a few times. This CDR3 is CASSLESVSGANVLTF. CDR3 coding DNA: TGTGCCAGCAGCCTAGAATCGGTGTCTGGGGCCAACGTCCTGACTTTC. V is TRBV12-3 or TRBV12-4 and J is TRBJ2-6, with D hard to call. The V gene lost 6 bases and the J gene lost 1 base, with 13 bases spanning the gap. This CDR3 spans 16 amino acids.

V is TRBV19 and J is TRBJ2-7, with D hard to call. The ends were cut back, 6 bases at V and 2 bases at J, with 11 bases in the middle. This CDR3 has 13 residues. Germline loops: CDR1 LNHDA, CDR2 SQIVND (reference sequence). CDR3 coding DNA: TGTGCCAGTAGAATCCTTCTACCCTACGAGCAGTACTTC. As protein: CASRILLPYEQYF.

The chain has TRBV7-2 and TRBJ1-6, with D perhaps matching TRBD1 (5 bases). Per the germline V gene, CDR1 is SGHTA and CDR2 is FQGNSA. The CDR3 length is 15 residues. The V end lost 3 bases, the J end lost 11 bases, and 17 bases lay between the germline ends. The CDR3 DNA reads as TGTGCCAGCAGCTTTCAGACAGCAGCTCGGGCACCCCTCCACTTT. Its translation is CASSFQTAARAPLHF.

This clonotype was seen only a few times. Here the CDR3 DNA reads TGCAGTGCGCCACAGGGGGCGTACACTGAAGCTTTCTTT. Translating it yields CSAPQGAYTEAFF. The rearrangement joins TRBV20-1 to TRBJ1-1; 9 bases agree with TRBD1. Unmatched junction bases numbered 5, after V lost 6 bases and J lost 3 bases. The CDR3 length is 13 residues. Germline V gives CDR1 DFQATT, CDR2 SNEGSKA (reference sequence).

This clonotype has only a few counts. V is TRBV12-3 or TRBV12-4 and J is TRBJ2-2, with D possibly being TRBD1 (5 bases). This CDR3 region has 15 residues. Between the trimmed V and J ends, which lost 5 bases and 4 bases, there was a span of 14 bases. The CDR3 DNA is TGTGCCAGCAGTAGCCAAAGGGGATTCACCGGGGAGCTGTTTTTT. It yields the protein CASSSQRGFTGELFF.

The sample holds many counts of this clonotype. The chain employs TRBV12-3 or TRBV12-4 and TRBJ2-7; D remains unclear. V gave up 5 bases and J gave up 3 bases, with 17 bases separating them. The CDR3 is 15 residues long. The CDR3, as DNA: TGTGCCAGCAGTCCCAGTGGTGCGGAAAGCTACGAGCAGTACTTC. It yields the protein CASSPSGAESYEQYF.

The chain combines TRBV18 with TRBJ2-5; no firm D call. The CDR3 extends over 16 amino acids. Germline CDR1 reads KGHSH; CDR2 reads LQKENI. V lost 3 bases and J lost 3, with 17 bases in between. CDR3 region: CASSPTAQTGKETQYF. DNA for the CDR3: TGTGCCAGCTCACCTACGGCCCAGACTGGAAAAGAGACCCAGTACTTC. The full variable domain, its missing parts supplied by reference TRBV18 and TRBJ2-5, is NAGVMQNPRHLVRRRGQEARLRCSPMKGHSHVYWYRQLPEEGLKFMVYLQKENIIDESGMPKERFSAEFPKEGPSILRIQQVVRGDSAAYFCASSPTAQTGKETQYFGPGTRLLVL.

This clonotype came up a few times. The chain employs TRBV20-1 and TRBJ1-1, with 8 nucleotides matching TRBD1. Germline loops: CDR1 DFQATT, CDR2 SNEGSKA (reference sequence). The CDR3 runs 15 residues. Germline trimming cut 6 bases from V and 2 bases from J; bases unmatched to any gene: 11. The DNA of the CDR3 is TGCAGTGCACCGAATAGGCAGGGGGCCAACACTGAAGCTTTCTTT. This translates into CSAPNRQGANTEAFF.

This chain connects TRBV9 to TRBJ1-5; D is unresolved. This CDR3 spans 14 amino acids. Germline CDR1 and CDR2: SGDLS and YYNGEE. Trimming removed 4 bases at V and 2 bases at J, with 10 bases between. DNA of the CDR3: TGTGCCAGCAGCCCTACTTTGGGCAATCAGCCCCAGCATTTT. Amino acid sequence: CASSPTLGNQPQHF.

This clonotype was detected many times. This rearrangement joins TRBV20-1 to TRBJ2-7, with unresolved D. This CDR3 is built from 12 residues. In germline, CDR1 is DFQATT, CDR2 SNEGSKA (reference sequence). Between the trimmed V and J ends, which lost 4 bases and 5 bases, there was a span of 12 bases. The DNA of the CDR3 is TGCAGTGCTATATGGCAGGCACACGAGCAGTACTTC. Translated, it gives CSAIWQAHEQYF.

The V gene is TRBV5-1, the J gene TRBJ2-2, with D possibly matching TRBD1 (5 bases). The germline gives CDR1 SGHRS, CDR2 YFSETQ. This CDR3 is 13 amino acids long. Between the trimmed V and J ends, which lost 8 bases and 6 bases, there was a span of 14 bases. DNA for the CDR3: TGCGCCAGTTCAGGGTTTCAAGCCGGGGAGCTGTTTTTT. Amino acid sequence: CASSGFQAGELFF.